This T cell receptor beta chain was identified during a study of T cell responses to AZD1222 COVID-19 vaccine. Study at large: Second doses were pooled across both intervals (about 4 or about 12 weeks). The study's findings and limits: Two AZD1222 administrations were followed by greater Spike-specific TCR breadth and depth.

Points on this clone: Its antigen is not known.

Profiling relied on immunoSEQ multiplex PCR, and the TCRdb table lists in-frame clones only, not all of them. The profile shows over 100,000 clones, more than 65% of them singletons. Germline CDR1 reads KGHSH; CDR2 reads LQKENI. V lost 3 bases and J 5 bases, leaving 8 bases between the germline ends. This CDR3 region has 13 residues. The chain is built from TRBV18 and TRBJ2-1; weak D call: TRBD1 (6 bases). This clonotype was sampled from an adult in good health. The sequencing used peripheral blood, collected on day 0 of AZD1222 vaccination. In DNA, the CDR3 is TGTGCCAGCTCACCCCACAGGGACAATGAGCAGTTCTTC. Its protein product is CASSPHRDNEQFF.